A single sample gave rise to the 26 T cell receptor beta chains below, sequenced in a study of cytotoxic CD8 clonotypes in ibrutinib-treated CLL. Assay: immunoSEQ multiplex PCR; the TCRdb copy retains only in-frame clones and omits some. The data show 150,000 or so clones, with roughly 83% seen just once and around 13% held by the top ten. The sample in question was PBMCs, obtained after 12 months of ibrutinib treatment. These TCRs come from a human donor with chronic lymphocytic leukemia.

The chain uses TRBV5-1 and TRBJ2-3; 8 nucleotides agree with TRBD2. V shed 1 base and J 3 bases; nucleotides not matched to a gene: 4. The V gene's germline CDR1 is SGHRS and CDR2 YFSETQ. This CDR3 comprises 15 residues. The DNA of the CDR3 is TGCGCCAGCAGCTTGTTTAGCGGGAAAACAGATACGCAGTATTTT. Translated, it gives CASSLFSGKTDTQYF.

The CDR3, as DNA: TGCGCCAGCAGCCAATCAACAGGGGAGGGTACAGATACGCAGTATTTT. As protein: CASSQSTGEGTDTQYF. The chain carries TRBV4-3 and TRBJ2-3; D may be TRBD1 or TRBD2 (7 bases each). V was cut by 2 bases and J by 3 bases, with 15 bases left in between. This CDR3 region has 16 residues. Germline-derived CDR1 and CDR2 are LGHNA and YSLEER.

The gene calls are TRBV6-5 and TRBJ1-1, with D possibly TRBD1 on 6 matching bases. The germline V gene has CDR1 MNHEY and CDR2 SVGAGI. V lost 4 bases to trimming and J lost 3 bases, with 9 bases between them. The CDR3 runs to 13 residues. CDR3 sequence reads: CASSSQGYTEAFF. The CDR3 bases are TGTGCCAGCAGTTCACAGGGTTACACTGAAGCTTTCTTT.

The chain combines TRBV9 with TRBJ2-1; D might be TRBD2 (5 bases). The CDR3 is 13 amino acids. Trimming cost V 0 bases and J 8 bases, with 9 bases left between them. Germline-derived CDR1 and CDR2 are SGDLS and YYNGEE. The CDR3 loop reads CASSVDRGYEQFF. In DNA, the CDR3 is TGTGCCAGCAGCGTAGATCGGGGTTATGAGCAGTTCTTC.

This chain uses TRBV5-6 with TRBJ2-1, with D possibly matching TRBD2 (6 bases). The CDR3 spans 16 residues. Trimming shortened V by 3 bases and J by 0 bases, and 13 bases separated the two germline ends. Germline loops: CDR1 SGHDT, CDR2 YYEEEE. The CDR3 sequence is CASSSLAENSYNEQFF. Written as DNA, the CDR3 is TGTGCCAGCAGCTCTTTAGCGGAAAACTCCTACAATGAGCAGTTCTTC.

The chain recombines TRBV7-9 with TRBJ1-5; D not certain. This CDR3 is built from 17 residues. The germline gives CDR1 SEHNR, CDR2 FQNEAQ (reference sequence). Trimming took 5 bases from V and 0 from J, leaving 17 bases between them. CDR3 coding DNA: TGTGCCAGCAGCAATGGCGGTGATTGGGGTAGCAATCAGCCCCAGCATTTT. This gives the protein CASSNGGDWGSNQPQHF.

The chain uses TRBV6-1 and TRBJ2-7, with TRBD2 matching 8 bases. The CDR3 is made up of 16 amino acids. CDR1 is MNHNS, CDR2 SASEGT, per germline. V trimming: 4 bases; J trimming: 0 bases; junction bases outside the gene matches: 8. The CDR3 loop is CASSASLAASSYEQYF. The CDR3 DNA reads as TGTGCCAGCAGTGCCTCACTAGCGGCTAGCTCCTACGAGCAGTACTTC.

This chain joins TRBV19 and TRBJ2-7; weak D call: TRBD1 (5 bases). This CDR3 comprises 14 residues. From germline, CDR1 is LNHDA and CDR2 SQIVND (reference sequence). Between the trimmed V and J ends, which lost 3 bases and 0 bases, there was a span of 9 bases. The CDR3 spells CASSMTAYSYEQYF. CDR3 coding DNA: TGTGCCAGTAGTATGACAGCATACTCCTACGAGCAGTACTTC.

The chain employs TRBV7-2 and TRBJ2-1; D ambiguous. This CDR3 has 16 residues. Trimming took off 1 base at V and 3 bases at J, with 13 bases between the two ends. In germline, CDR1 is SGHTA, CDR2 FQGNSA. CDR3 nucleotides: TGTGCCAGCAGCTTAGGAAGCGCCGGACGCTACAATGAGCAGTTCTTC. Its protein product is CASSLGSAGRYNEQFF.

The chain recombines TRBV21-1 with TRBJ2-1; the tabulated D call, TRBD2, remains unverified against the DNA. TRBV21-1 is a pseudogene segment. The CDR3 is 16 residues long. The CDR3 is CASSTSGTDSYNEQFF. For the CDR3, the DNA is TGTGCCAGCAGCACTTCCGGGACTGACTCCTACAATGAGCAGTTCTTC.

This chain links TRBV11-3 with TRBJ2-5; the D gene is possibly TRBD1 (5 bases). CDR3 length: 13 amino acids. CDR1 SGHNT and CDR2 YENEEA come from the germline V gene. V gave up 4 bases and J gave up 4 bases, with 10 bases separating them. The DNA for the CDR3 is TGTGCCAGCAGCTCAACAGGCACAGAGACCCAGTACTTC. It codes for CASSSTGTETQYF.

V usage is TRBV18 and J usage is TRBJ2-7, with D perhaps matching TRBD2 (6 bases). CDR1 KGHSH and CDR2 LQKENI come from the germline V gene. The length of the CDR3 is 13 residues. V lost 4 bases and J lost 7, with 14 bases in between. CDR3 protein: CASSREQAGEQYF. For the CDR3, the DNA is TGTGCCAGCTCACGAGAACAGGCGGGAGAGCAGTACTTC.

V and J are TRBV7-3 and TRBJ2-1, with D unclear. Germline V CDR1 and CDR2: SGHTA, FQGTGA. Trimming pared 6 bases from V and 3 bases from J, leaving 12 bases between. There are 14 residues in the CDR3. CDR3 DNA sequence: TGTGCCAGCAGTGTAGGGCCAGGCTACAATGAGCAGTTCTTC. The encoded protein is CASSVGPGYNEQFF.

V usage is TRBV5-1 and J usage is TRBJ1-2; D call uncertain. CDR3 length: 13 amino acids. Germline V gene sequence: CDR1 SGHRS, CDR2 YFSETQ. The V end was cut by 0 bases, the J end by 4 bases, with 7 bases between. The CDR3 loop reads CASSLAAIYGYTF. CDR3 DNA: TGCGCCAGCAGCTTGGCAGCAATCTATGGCTACACCTTC.

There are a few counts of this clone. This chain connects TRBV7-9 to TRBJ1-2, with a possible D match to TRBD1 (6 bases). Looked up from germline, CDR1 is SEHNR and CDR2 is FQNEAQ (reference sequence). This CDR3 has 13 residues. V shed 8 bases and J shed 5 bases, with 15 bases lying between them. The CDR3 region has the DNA TGTGCCAGCTCGTTAGCGCAGGGGTATGGCTACACCTTC. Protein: CASSLAQGYGYTF.

DNA of the CDR3: TGTGCCAGCAGCGAGACTAGCGGGAGGCCTAATGAGCAGTTCTTC. Translating gives CASSETSGRPNEQFF. The rearrangement joins TRBV7-8 to TRBJ2-1, with 13 bases lining up with TRBD2. V was pared by 5 bases and J by 7 bases, with 5 bases of the junction left unmatched. Germline CDR1 and CDR2: SGHVS and FQNEAQ. The CDR3 length is 15 residues.

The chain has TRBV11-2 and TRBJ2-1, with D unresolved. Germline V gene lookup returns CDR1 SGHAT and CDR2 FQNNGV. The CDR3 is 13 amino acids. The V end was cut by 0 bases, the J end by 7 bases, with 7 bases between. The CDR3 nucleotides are TGTGCCAGCAGCTTAGAGGGTTTGAATGAGCAGTTCTTC. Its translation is CASSLEGLNEQFF.

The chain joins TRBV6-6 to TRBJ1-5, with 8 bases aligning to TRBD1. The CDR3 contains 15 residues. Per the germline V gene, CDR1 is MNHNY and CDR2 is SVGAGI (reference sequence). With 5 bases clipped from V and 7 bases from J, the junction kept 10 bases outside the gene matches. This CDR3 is CASSDQGAVWQPQHF. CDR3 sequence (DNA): TGTGCCAGCAGTGACCAGGGGGCAGTTTGGCAGCCCCAGCATTTT.

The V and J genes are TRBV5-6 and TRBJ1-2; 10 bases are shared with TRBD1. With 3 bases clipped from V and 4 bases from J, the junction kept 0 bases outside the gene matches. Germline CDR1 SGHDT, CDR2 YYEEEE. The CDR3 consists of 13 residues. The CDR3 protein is CASSWDRGYGYTF. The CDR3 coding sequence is TGTGCCAGCAGCTGGGACAGGGGCTATGGCTACACCTTC.

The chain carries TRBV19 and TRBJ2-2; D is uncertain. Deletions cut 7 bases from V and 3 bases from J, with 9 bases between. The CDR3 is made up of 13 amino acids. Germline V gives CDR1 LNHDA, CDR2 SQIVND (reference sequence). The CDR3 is CASMGGYTGELFF. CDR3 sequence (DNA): TGTGCCAGTATGGGTGGATACACCGGGGAGCTGTTTTTT. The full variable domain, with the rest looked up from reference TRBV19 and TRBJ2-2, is DGGITQSPKYLFRKEGQNVTLSCEQNLNHDAMYWYRQDPGQGLRLIYYSQIVNDFQKGDIAEGYSVSREKKESFPLTVTSAQKNPTAFYLCASMGGYTGELFFGEGSRLTVL.

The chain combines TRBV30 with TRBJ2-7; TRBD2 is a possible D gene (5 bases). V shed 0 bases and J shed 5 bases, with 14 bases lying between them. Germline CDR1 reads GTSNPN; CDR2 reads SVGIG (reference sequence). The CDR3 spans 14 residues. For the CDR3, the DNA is TGTGCCTGGAGTGTTCTCCATATCGGGGACGAGCAGTACTTC. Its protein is CAWSVLHIGDEQYF.

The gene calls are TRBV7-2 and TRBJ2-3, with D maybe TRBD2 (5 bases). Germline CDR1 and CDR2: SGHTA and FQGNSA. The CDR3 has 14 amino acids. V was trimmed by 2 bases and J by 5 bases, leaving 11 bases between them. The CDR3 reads CASSLMGEGDTQYF. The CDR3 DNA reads TGTGCCAGCAGCTTAATGGGCGAGGGAGATACGCAGTATTTT.

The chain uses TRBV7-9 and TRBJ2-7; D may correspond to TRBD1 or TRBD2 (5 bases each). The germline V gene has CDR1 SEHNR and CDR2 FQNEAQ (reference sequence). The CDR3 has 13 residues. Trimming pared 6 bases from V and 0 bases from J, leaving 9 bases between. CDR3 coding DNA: TGTGCCAGCAGACCCGGGACCTCCTACGAGCAGTACTTC. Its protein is CASRPGTSYEQYF.

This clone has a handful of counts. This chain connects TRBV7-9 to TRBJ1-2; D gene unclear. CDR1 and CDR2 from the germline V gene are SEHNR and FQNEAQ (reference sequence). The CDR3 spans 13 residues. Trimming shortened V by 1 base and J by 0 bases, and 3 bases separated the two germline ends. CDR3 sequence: CASSLEANYGYTF. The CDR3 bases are TGTGCCAGCAGCTTAGAGGCTAACTATGGCTACACCTTC.

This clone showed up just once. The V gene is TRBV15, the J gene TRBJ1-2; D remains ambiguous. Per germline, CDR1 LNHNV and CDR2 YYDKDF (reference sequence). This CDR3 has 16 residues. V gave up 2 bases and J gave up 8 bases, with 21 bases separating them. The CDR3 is CATSRNLALAIEGYTF. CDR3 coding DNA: TGTGCCACCAGCAGAAACCTCGCCCTGGCCATTGAGGGCTACACCTTC.

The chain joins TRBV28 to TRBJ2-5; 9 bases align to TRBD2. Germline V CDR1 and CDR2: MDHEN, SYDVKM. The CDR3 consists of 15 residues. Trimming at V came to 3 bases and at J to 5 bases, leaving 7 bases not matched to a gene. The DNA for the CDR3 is TGTGCCAGCAGTTTGTTAGCGGGAGTGGGGGAGACCCAGTACTTC. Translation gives CASSLLAGVGETQYF.